The next 29 T cell receptor beta chains were all read from a single sample in a study of cytomegalovirus exposure and HLA in healthy donors. Vbeta (60) and Jbeta (13) primers were used in the PCR. Profiling relied on immunoSEQ multiplex PCR, and the TCRdb table lists in-frame clones only, not all of them. The table has about 82,000 clones, around 79% seen once. The sequenced sample was PBMCs. These receptors originate from a male donor in good health and CMV-seropositive.

CDR3 coding DNA: TGTGCCAGCAGCTTAAGTGGGAGTTCCTACAATGAGCAGTTCTTC. Its protein is CASSLSGSSYNEQFF. The genes are TRBV7-9 and TRBJ2-1, with D maybe TRBD2 (5 bases). With 2 bases removed from V and 1 base from J, the gap between germline ends came to 9 bases. Germline V gene data show CDR1 as SEHNR and CDR2 as FQNEAQ (reference sequence). The CDR3 is 15 residues long.

The CDR3 region is CASSDLGGVEKLFF. CDR3 DNA sequence: TGTGCCAGCAGTGACCTAGGGGGAGTTGAAAAACTGTTTTTT. The chain recombines TRBV6-1 with TRBJ1-4, with a possible D match to TRBD1 (6 bases). V lost 3 bases to trimming and J lost 7 bases, with 12 bases between them. CDR3 length: 14 amino acids. CDR1 and CDR2 from the germline V gene are MNHNS and SASEGT.

V usage is TRBV28 and J usage is TRBJ1-2, with 9 bases that match TRBD1. The CDR3 consists of 15 residues. The J segment lost 3 bases and the V segment lost 6 bases, leaving 8 bases of the junction unmatched. Looked up from germline, CDR1 is MDHEN and CDR2 is SYDVKM. CDR3 sequence: CASRGTGSFYYGYTF. The CDR3 coding sequence is TGTGCCAGCAGGGGGACAGGGTCATTCTACTATGGCTACACCTTC.

This clone was counted between two and nine times. The rearrangement links TRBV10-2 to TRBJ2-7; 9 bases map to TRBD1. Losses at the gene ends were 6 bases for V and 0 bases for J; bases not matched to a gene: 3. This CDR3 has 14 residues. CDR1 is WSHSY, CDR2 SAAADI, per germline. The CDR3 coding sequence is TGCGCCAGCAGGGGGACAGGGAGCTCCTACGAGCAGTACTTC. Translating gives CASRGTGSSYEQYF.

This clone was detected once. The chain recombines TRBV5-6 with TRBJ2-1; 7 nucleotides agree with TRBD1. The junction had 8 bases not matched to a gene; V was cut back by 3 bases and J by 2 bases. Germline CDR1 and CDR2: SGHDT and YYEEEE. The CDR3 covers 16 residues. The CDR3 spells CASSSRQGSTYNEQFF. Here the CDR3 DNA reads TGTGCCAGCAGCTCCAGACAGGGATCGACCTACAATGAGCAGTTCTTC.

V usage is TRBV14 and J usage is TRBJ1-2, with D possibly matching TRBD1 (6 bases). With 4 bases removed from V and 3 bases from J, the gap between germline ends came to 9 bases. The CDR3 runs 13 residues. The germline V gene has CDR1 SGHDN and CDR2 FVKESK. Written as DNA, the CDR3 is TGTGCCAGCAGCCTAAGACAGGACTATGGCTACACCTTC. This sequence encodes CASSLRQDYGYTF.

V gene TRBV28 combines with J gene TRBJ2-5, with TRBD1 matching over 11 bases. CDR3 length equals 14 residues. The junction had 6 bases not matched to a gene; V was cut back by 6 bases and J by 6 bases. Germline V CDR1 and CDR2: MDHEN, SYDVKM. The CDR3 DNA reads TGTGCCAGCAGCAGGACAGGGGGCTGGAAGACCCAGTACTTC. It translates to CASSRTGGWKTQYF. Using reference TRBV28 and TRBJ2-5 for the parts outside the CDR3, the full variable domain is DVKVTQSSRYLVKRTGEKVFLECVQDMDHENMFWYRQDPGLGLRLIYFSYDVKMKEKGDIPEGYSVSREKKERFSLILESASTNQTSMYLCASSRTGGWKTQYFGPGTRLLVL.

The J gene is TRBJ1-2, the V gene TRBV19; D unclear. There are 15 residues in the CDR3. CDR1 LNHDA and CDR2 SQIVND come from the germline V gene (reference sequence). V was cut by 1 base and J by 6 bases, with 15 bases left in between. The CDR3 DNA follows: TGTGCCAGTAGTATAGTCCGAGGACGGGAGCATGGCTACACCTTC. It translates to CASSIVRGREHGYTF.

The gene calls are TRBV7-6 and TRBJ2-2; 7 bases map to TRBD2. The trim removed 5 bases at V and 6 bases at J, leaving 6 bases unmatched. The CDR3 contains 14 residues. Germline CDR1 SGHVS, CDR2 FNYEAQ. This CDR3 reads CASSPRGRAGELFF. The CDR3 DNA sequence: TGTGCCAGCAGCCCGCGGGGGAGGGCCGGGGAGCTGTTTTTT.

The chain recombines TRBV21-1 with TRBJ1-2; the table's D call, TRBD1, has no DNA check behind it. TRBV21-1 is reported as a pseudogene. The length of the CDR3 is 18 residues. CDR3 in DNA: TGTGCCAGCAGCAAGGAAGGGGGATCTGGCAGGGTGAGCTATGGCTACACCTTC. Amino acid sequence: CASSKEGGSGRVSYGYTF.

This chain connects TRBV5-4 to TRBJ1-6; D might be TRBD1 (5 bases). V lost 6 bases, J lost 7 bases, and 17 bases lay in between. CDR3 length: 15 residues. Looked up from germline, CDR1 is SGHNT and CDR2 is YYREEE (reference sequence). The CDR3: CASTTQAGVNSPLHF. CDR3 in DNA: TGTGCCAGCACCACCCAAGCGGGGGTCAATTCACCCCTCCACTTT.

The rearrangement uses TRBV27 and TRBJ2-7; TRBD1 might be the D (6 bases). Per the germline V gene, CDR1 is MNHEY and CDR2 is SMNVEV (reference sequence). The CDR3 length is 12 residues. V lost 3 bases and J lost 5, with 8 bases in between. As DNA, the CDR3 is TGTGCCAGCAGTTTTCCAGGGGACGAGCAGTACTTC. Amino acid sequence: CASSFPGDEQYF.

Worth noting for this clone: This sample also contains other DNA sequences that code for the same CDR3. The gene calls are TRBV5-1 and TRBJ1-2, with 8 bases that match TRBD1. V dropped 4 bases and J dropped 0; count of bases not matched to a gene: 5. The CDR3 has 15 amino acids. CDR1 is SGHRS, CDR2 YFSETQ, per germline. CDR3 protein: CASSPTGGANYGYTF. The CDR3, as DNA: TGCGCCAGCAGCCCCACAGGGGGTGCTAACTATGGCTACACCTTC.

The chain combines TRBV9 with TRBJ2-7; possible D gene TRBD1, 6 bases. V gave up 0 bases and J gave up 5 bases, with 12 bases separating them. Per germline, CDR1 SGDLS and CDR2 YYNGEE. The CDR3 length is 14 residues. The CDR3 protein is CASSVEQGNDEQYF. The CDR3 DNA reads TGTGCCAGCAGCGTAGAACAGGGAAATGACGAGCAGTACTTC.

V gene TRBV29-1 combines with J gene TRBJ2-6, with a weak D call TRBD2 (6 bases). V was trimmed by 3 bases and J by 0 bases, leaving 6 bases between them. CDR3 length equals 14 residues. In germline, CDR1 is SQVTM, CDR2 ANQGSEA. The CDR3 sequence is CSVDGGSGANVLTF. The CDR3 coding sequence is TGCAGCGTTGACGGGGGCTCTGGGGCCAACGTCCTGACTTTC. Filled out from reference TRBV29-1 and TRBJ2-6, the complete variable domain reads SAVISQKPSRDICQRGTSLTIQCQVDSQVTMMFWYRQQPGQSLTLIATANQGSEATYESGFVIDKFPISRPNLTFSTLTVSNMSPEDSSIYLCSVDGGSGANVLTFGAGSRLTVL.

The gene calls are TRBV6-1 and TRBJ2-1; D is possibly TRBD2 (6 bases). Germline assignment: CDR1 MNHNS and CDR2 SASEGT. Between the trimmed V and J ends, which lost 6 bases and 9 bases, there was a span of 21 bases. This CDR3 spans 15 amino acids. CDR3 in amino acids: CASSAGGGADPEQFF. As DNA, the CDR3 is TGTGCCAGCAGCGCAGGCGGAGGGGCGGATCCTGAGCAGTTCTTC.

This clone was recorded only once. The gene calls are TRBV14 and TRBJ2-1, with D maybe TRBD1 (6 bases). CDR1 and CDR2 from the germline V gene are SGHDN and FVKESK. The CDR3 has 15 amino acids. The V end lost 4 bases, the J end lost 0 bases, and 10 bases lay between the germline ends. The chain's CDR3 is CASSLGHSSYNEQFF. In DNA form, the CDR3 reads TGTGCCAGCAGCCTGGGACACAGCTCCTACAATGAGCAGTTCTTC.

CDR3 DNA sequence: TGTGCCAGCGCAGACAATACTGAAGCTTTCTTT. Its protein product is CASADNTEAFF. V usage is TRBV6-1 and J usage is TRBJ1-1; no clear D. The CDR3 covers 11 residues. Germline V gene sequence: CDR1 MNHNS, CDR2 SASEGT. V dropped 8 bases and J dropped 5 bases, with 9 bases sitting between them.

The V call is TRBV2, the J call TRBJ1-2; D is undetermined. CDR1 and CDR2 from the germline V gene are SNHLY and FYNNEI. This CDR3 spans 12 amino acids. V was shortened by 4 bases and J by 7 bases, with 10 bases between the two germline ends. This CDR3 reads CASSVQPCGYTF. CDR3 sequence (DNA): TGTGCCAGCAGTGTACAGCCTTGTGGCTACACCTTC.

This chain uses TRBV15 with TRBJ1-1; 7 bases line up with TRBD1. CDR1 and CDR2 (germline): LNHNV, YYDKDF (reference sequence). Trimming took 3 bases from V and 1 from J; bases not matched to a gene: 5. CDR3 size: 15 residues. CDR3 in amino acids: CATSSGDSRNTEAFF. CDR3 coding DNA: TGTGCCACCAGCAGTGGGGACAGCCGGAACACTGAAGCTTTCTTT.

This sequence joins TRBV4-3 and TRBJ1-2; 9 bases match TRBD1. The junction had 4 bases not matched to a gene; V was cut back by 0 bases and J by 2 bases. Germline V CDR1 and CDR2: LGHNA, YSLEER. The CDR3 extends over 16 amino acids. CDR3 sequence: CASSQDGTGWNYGYTF. The DNA of the CDR3 is TGCGCCAGCAGCCAAGATGGGACAGGGTGGAACTATGGCTACACCTTC.

The chain has TRBV10-2 and TRBJ2-1; D gene uncertain. This CDR3 spans 14 amino acids. Per the germline V gene, CDR1 is WSHSY and CDR2 is SAAADI. Trimming stripped 3 bases from V and 0 bases from J, with 6 bases between. The CDR3 DNA follows: TGCGCCAGCAGTGAATGGAGCTCCTACAATGAGCAGTTCTTC. It codes for CASSEWSSYNEQFF.

The CDR3 bases are TGCGCCAGCAGCTCGGGACTAGCGGTACTTGGCGATGAGCAGTTCTTC. Translation gives CASSSGLAVLGDEQFF. The rearrangement joins TRBV4-3 to TRBJ2-1, with TRBD2 identical over 11 bases. Germline V gives CDR1 LGHNA, CDR2 YSLEER. The CDR3 is made up of 16 amino acids. V lost 5 bases to trimming and J lost 8 bases; unmatched junction nucleotides: 11.

The rearrangement links TRBV19 to TRBJ1-1; no firm D call. V was pared by 7 bases and J by 1 base, with 10 bases between. The V gene's germline CDR1 is LNHDA and CDR2 SQIVND (reference sequence). This CDR3 contains 13 residues. CDR3 residues: CASTPRGNTEAFF. CDR3 sequence (DNA): TGTGCCAGTACCCCTCGGGGGAACACTGAAGCTTTCTTT.

The chain employs TRBV2 and TRBJ1-1, with a tentative D call TRBD1 (5 bases). The V end lost 5 bases, the J end lost 5 bases, and 18 bases lay between the germline ends. CDR1 is SNHLY, CDR2 FYNNEI, per germline. The CDR3 is made up of 15 amino acids. CDR3 coding DNA: TGTGCCAGCAGTTTCGACAGCTACTCGGGTACTGAAGCTTTCTTT. It specifies CASSFDSYSGTEAFF.

This chain uses TRBV6-1 with TRBJ2-4; 9 bases line up with TRBD1. The J segment lost 9 bases and the V segment lost 4 bases, leaving 7 bases of the junction unmatched. There are 14 residues in the CDR3. In germline, CDR1 is MNHNS, CDR2 SASEGT. Here the CDR3 reads CASSGSGTGRIQYF. As DNA, the CDR3 is TGTGCCAGCAGTGGCTCCGGGACAGGGCGCATTCAGTACTTC.

This clone was detected once. The chain couples TRBV9 to TRBJ2-2; D not certain. CDR1 and CDR2 from the germline V gene are SGDLS and YYNGEE. V was trimmed by 3 bases and J by 3 bases, leaving 12 bases between them. CDR3 size: 15 residues. The CDR3 here is CASSATEPDTGELFF. In DNA form, the CDR3 reads TGTGCCAGCAGCGCGACTGAACCGGACACCGGGGAGCTGTTTTTT. The whole variable domain, filled in from reference TRBV9 and TRBJ2-2, reads DSGVTQTPKHLITATGQRVTLRCSPRSGDLSVYWYQQSLDQGLQFLIQYYNGEERAKGNILERFSAQQFPDLHSELNLSSLELGDSALYFCASSATEPDTGELFFGEGSRLTVL.

J is TRBJ1-1 and V is TRBV19, with D unclear. Germline CDR1 LNHDA, CDR2 SQIVND (reference sequence). The V gene lost 7 bases and the J gene lost 1 base, with 10 bases spanning the gap. The CDR3 length is 13 residues. The chain's CDR3 is CASTIPGNTEAFF. DNA for the CDR3: TGTGCCAGTACTATTCCGGGGAACACTGAAGCTTTCTTT.

The chain employs TRBV30 and TRBJ2-7, with D unclear. Germline values: CDR1 GTSNPN, CDR2 SVGIG (reference sequence). Trimming stripped 3 bases from V and 3 bases from J, with 3 bases between. The CDR3 is made up of 10 amino acids. The CDR3: CAWSGYEQYF. The CDR3 DNA is TGTGCCTGGAGCGGCTACGAGCAGTACTTC.